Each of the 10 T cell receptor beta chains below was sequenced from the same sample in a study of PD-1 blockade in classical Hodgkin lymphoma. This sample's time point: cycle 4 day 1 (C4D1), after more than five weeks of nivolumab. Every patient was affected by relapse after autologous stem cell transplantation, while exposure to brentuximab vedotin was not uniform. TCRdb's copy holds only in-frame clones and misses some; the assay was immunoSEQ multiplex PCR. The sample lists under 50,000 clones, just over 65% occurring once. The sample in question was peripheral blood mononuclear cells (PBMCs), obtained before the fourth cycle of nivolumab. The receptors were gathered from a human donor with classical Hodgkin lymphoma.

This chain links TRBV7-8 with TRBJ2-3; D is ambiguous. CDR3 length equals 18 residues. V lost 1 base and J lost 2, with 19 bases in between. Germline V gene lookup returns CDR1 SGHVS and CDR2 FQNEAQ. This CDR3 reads CASSLVPKRRYLTDTQYF. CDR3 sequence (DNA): TGTGCCAGCAGCTTAGTCCCCAAGCGCCGGTATCTCACAGATACGCAGTATTTT.

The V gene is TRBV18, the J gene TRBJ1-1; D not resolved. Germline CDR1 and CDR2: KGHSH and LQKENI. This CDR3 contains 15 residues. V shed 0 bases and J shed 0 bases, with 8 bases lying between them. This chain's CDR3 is CASSPPRTMNTEAFF. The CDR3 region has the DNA TGTGCCAGCTCACCACCACGGACGATGAACACTGAAGCTTTCTTT.

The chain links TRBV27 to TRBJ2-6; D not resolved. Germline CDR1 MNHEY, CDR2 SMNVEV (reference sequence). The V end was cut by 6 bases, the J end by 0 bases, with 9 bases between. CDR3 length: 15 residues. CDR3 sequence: CASSARISGANVLTF. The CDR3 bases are TGTGCCAGCAGCGCACGCATCTCTGGGGCCAACGTCCTGACTTTC.

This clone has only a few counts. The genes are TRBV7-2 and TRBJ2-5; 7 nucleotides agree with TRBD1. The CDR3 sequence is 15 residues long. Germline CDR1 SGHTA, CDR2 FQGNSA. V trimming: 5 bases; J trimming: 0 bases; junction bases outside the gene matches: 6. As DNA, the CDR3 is TGTGCCAGCAGCCTAGGACAGGTAGACCAAGAGACCCAGTACTTC. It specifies CASSLGQVDQETQYF.

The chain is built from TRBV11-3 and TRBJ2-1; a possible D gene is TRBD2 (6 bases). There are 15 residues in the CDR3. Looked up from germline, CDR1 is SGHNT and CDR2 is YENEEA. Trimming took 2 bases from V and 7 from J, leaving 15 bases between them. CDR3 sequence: CASSLFPGVGNEQFF. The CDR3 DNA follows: TGTGCCAGCAGCTTATTCCCGGGAGTCGGAAATGAGCAGTTCTTC.

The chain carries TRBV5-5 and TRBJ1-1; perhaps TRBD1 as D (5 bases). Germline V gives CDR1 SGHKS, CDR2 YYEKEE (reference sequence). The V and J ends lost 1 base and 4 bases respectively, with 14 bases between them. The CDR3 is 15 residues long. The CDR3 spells CASSLYNGGGTEAFF. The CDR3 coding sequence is TGTGCCAGCAGCTTGTATAACGGGGGTGGCACTGAAGCTTTCTTT.

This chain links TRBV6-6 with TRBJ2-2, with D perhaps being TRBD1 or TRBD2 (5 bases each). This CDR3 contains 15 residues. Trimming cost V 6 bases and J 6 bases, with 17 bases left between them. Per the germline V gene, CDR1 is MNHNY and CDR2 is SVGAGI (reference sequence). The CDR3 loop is CASRNLKVGAGELFF. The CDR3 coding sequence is TGTGCCAGCAGAAACCTTAAGGTGGGGGCCGGGGAGCTGTTTTTT.

CDR3 coding DNA: TGCGCCAGCAGCCAGAATCCGGGACTAGCGGGAGGTGAGCAGTACTTC. It encodes CASSQNPGLAGGEQYF. The V gene is TRBV4-3, the J gene TRBJ2-7; TRBD2 matches at 15 bases. Trimming at V came to 3 bases and at J to 7 bases, leaving 7 bases not matched to a gene. This CDR3 contains 16 residues. Germline CDR1 is LGHNA and CDR2 is YSLEER.

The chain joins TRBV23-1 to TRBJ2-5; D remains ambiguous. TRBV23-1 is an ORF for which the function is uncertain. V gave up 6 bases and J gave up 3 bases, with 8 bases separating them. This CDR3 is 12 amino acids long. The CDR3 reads CASREREETQYF. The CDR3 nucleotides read TGCGCCAGCAGGGAAAGAGAAGAGACCCAGTACTTC.

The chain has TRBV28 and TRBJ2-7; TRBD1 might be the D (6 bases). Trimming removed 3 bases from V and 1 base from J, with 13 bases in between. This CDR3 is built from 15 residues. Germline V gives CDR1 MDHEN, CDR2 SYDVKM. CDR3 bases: TGTGCCAGCAGTTTCCTCAGGGGCGGATCCTACGAGCAGTACTTC. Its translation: CASSFLRGGSYEQYF.